These 7 T cell receptor beta chains were sequenced from one sample in a study of T cells after somatic rescue of genetic block. Profiling relied on immunoSEQ multiplex PCR, and the TCRdb table lists in-frame clones only, not all of them. The sample lists 85,000 to 100,000 clones; more than 80% were seen once. What was sequenced was peripheral blood mononuclear cells (PBMCs). These receptors were collected from a woman under 30.

The V and J genes are TRBV7-2 and TRBJ2-1; the D gene is possibly TRBD2 (6 bases). The V gene lost 5 bases and the J gene lost 0 bases, with 17 bases spanning the gap. The germline CDR1 and CDR2 sequences are SGHTA and FQGNSA. The CDR3 is made up of 17 amino acids. Here the CDR3 reads CASSVPLAASSYNEQFF. DNA of the CDR3: TGTGCCAGCAGCGTGCCCTTAGCGGCCAGCTCCTACAATGAGCAGTTCTTC. Based on the CDR3 plus reference TRBV7-2 and TRBJ2-1, the full variable domain is GAGVSQSPSNKVTEKGKDVELRCDPISGHTALYWYRQSLGQGLEFLIYFQGNSAPDKSGLPSDRFSAERTGGSVSTLTIQRTQQEDSAVYLCASSVPLAASSYNEQFFGPGTRLTVL.

The rearrangement uses TRBV10-3 and TRBJ2-3; D might be TRBD1 or TRBD2, each matching 5 bases. Germline V gene lookup returns CDR1 ENHRY and CDR2 SYGVKD. V lost 4 bases and J lost 6, with 17 bases in between. The CDR3 covers 15 residues. The CDR3 coding sequence is TGTGCCATCAGTGCCCAACTAGGGGCTTCGGATACGCAGTATTTT. This encodes CAISAQLGASDTQYF.

This chain links TRBV7-2 with TRBJ2-7, with 8 bases fitting TRBD1. Germline CDR1 reads SGHTA; CDR2 reads FQGNSA. V trimming: 0 bases; J trimming: 6 bases; junction bases outside the gene matches: 7. This CDR3 spans 15 amino acids. Here the CDR3 reads CASSLAGQGSSEQYF. The CDR3 DNA reads TGTGCCAGCAGCTTAGCCGGACAGGGATCAAGCGAGCAGTACTTC.

The J gene is TRBJ2-3, the V gene TRBV30; 13 bases are a match to TRBD2. Germline CDR1 GTSNPN, CDR2 SVGIG (reference sequence). The CDR3 runs 17 residues. After removal of 7 bases from V and 5 bases from J, the junction contained 15 bases not matched to a gene. CDR3 protein: CASRRTGTSGNGDTQYF. In nucleotides, the CDR3 is TGTGCCTCACGGAGAACCGGGACTAGCGGGAATGGAGATACGCAGTATTTT. Together with reference TRBV30 and TRBJ2-3, the CDR3 gives the full variable domain: SQTIHQWPATLVQPVGSPLSLECTVEGTSNPNLYWYRQAAGRGLQLLFYSVGIGQISSEVPQNLSASRPQDRQFILSSKKLLLSDSGFYLCASRRTGTSGNGDTQYFGPGTRLTVL.

The genes are TRBV18 and TRBJ1-1; D uncertain. The CDR3 loop spans 15 amino acids. V was pared by 6 bases and J by 1 base, with 15 bases between. Germline CDR1 and CDR2: KGHSH and LQKENI. The CDR3 region has the DNA TGTGCCAGCTCCTCCGGACGGAGCCGGAACACTGAAGCTTTCTTT. This encodes CASSSGRSRNTEAFF.

The V call is TRBV6-5, the J call TRBJ1-6, with D hard to call. The CDR3 consists of 16 residues. V lost 0 bases, J lost 9 bases, and 15 bases lay in between. From germline, CDR1 is MNHEY and CDR2 SVGAGI. CDR3 loop: CASSYSPRFGFSPLHF. The CDR3 bases are TGTGCCAGCAGTTACTCGCCCCGGTTCGGTTTTTCACCCCTCCACTTT.

The chain uses TRBV28 and TRBJ2-1; D perhaps matches TRBD2 (5 bases). V lost 1 base and J lost 6, with 13 bases in between. The CDR3 is 15 residues long. Germline CDR1 MDHEN, CDR2 SYDVKM. In nucleotides, the CDR3 is TGTGCCAGCAGTTTATCGGGGAGACGGGCCAATGAGCAGTTCTTC. Translating gives CASSLSGRRANEQFF.